This record concerns one T cell receptor beta chain sequence. Its target is not known. The V gene lost 5 bases and the J gene lost 6 bases, with 14 bases spanning the gap. Germline loops: CDR1 ENHRY, CDR2 SYGVKD. This CDR3 comprises 14 residues. The data were obtained in a study of cytomegalovirus exposure and HLA in healthy donors. Study in general: Among the approximately 430 donors who were genotyped, 81% fell in the genetic ancestry cluster that is associated with self-reported Caucasian donors.

PCR amplification relied on 60 Vbeta primers (plus 13 Jbeta primers). Clones were sequenced by immunoSEQ multiplex PCR, and TCRdb holds only the in-frame ones, with some missing. The sample lists approximately 100,000 clones, approximately 85% occurring once. Findings of the study overall: The study recorded 150 to 200 TCR beta chains that were cytomegalovirus-associated. Accurate prediction of HLA-A and HLA-B alleles (for most subjects) was reportedly achieved from TCR beta sequences. It was reportedly the case that the classifier diagnosed cytomegalovirus status with high specificity and sensitivity.

V and J are TRBV10-3 and TRBJ1-5; the D is unclear. The clonotype originates from a man aged 30 to 45 in good health and CMV-seronegative. What was sequenced was PBMCs. This CDR3 reads CAISSRGDGQPQHF. The CDR3 nucleotides read TGTGCCATCAGTTCGAGAGGCGATGGTCAGCCCCAGCATTTT.